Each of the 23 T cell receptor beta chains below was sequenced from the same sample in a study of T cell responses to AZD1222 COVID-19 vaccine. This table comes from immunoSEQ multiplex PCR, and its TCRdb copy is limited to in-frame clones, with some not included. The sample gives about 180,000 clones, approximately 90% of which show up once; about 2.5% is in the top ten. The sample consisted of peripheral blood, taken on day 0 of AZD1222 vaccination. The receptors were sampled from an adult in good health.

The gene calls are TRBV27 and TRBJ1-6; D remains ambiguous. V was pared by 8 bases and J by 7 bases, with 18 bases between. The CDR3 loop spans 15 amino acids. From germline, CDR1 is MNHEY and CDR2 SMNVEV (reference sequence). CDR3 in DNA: TGTGCCAGCGGGTTCTTCGGGGTAGCGAATTCACCCCTCCACTTT. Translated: CASGFFGVANSPLHF.

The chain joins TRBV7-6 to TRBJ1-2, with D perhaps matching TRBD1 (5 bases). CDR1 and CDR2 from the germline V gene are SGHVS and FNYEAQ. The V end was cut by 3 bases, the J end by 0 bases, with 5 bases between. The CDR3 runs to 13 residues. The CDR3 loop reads CASSLDTNYGYTF. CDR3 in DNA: TGTGCCAGCAGCTTGGACACTAACTATGGCTACACCTTC.

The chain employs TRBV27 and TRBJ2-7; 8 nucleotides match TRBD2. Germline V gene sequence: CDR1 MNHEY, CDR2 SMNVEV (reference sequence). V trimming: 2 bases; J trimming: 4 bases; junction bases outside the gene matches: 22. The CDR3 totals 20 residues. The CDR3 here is CASSLRSREGLGSGSYEQYF. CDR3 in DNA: TGTGCCAGCAGTTTAAGGAGCCGGGAGGGCCTGGGCTCTGGATCGTACGAGCAGTACTTC.

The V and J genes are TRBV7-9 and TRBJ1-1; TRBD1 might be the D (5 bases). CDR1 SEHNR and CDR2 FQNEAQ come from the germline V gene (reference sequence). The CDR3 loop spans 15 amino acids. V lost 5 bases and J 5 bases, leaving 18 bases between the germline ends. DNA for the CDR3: TGTGCCAGCAGCCCGCCCCCAGGGATGGAGACTGAAGCTTTCTTT. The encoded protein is CASSPPPGMETEAFF.

For the CDR3, the DNA is TGTGCCAGCAGCCAAGCTGGGACAGGGTATCAGCCCCAGCATTTT. Residues: CASSQAGTGYQPQHF. J is TRBJ1-5 and V is TRBV3-1 (or the pseudogene TRBV3-2); 9 positions agree with TRBD1. Per germline, CDR1 LGHDT and CDR2 YNNKEL (reference sequence). V dropped 1 base and J dropped 5; count of bases not matched to a gene: 3. The CDR3 runs 15 residues.

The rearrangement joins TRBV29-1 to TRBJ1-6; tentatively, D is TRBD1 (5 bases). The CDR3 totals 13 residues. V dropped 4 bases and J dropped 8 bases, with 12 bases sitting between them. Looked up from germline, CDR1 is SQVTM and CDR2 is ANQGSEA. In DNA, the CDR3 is TGCAGCGTTGGTAGGGGACGGGATTCACCCCTCCACTTT. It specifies CSVGRGRDSPLHF. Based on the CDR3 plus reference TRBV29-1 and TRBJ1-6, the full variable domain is SAVISQKPSRDICQRGTSLTIQCQVDSQVTMMFWYRQQPGQSLTLIATANQGSEATYESGFVIDKFPISRPNLTFSTLTVSNMSPEDSSIYLCSVGRGRDSPLHFGNGTRLTVT.

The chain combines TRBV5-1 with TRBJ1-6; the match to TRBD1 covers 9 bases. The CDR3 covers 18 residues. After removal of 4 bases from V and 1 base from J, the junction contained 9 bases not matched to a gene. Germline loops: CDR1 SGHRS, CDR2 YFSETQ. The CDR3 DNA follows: TGCGCCAGCAGCATCACAGGGGGCGCAGCGTCCTATAATTCACCCCTCCACTTT. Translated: CASSITGGAASYNSPLHF.

CDR3 in amino acids: CATSEGLSYNEQFF. CDR3 nucleotide sequence: TGTGCCACCTCCGAGGGCCTATCCTACAATGAGCAGTTCTTC. This chain connects TRBV24-1 to TRBJ2-1; D perhaps matches TRBD2 (5 bases). Germline lookup yields CDR1 KGHDR and CDR2 SFDVKD. The CDR3 spans 14 residues. V shed 9 bases and J shed 1 base, with 12 bases lying between them.

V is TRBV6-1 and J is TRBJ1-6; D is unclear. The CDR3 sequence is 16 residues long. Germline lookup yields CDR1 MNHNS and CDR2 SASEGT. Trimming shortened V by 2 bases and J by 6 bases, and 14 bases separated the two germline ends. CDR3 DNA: TGTGCCAGCAGTGAATTGTTGGGGATAAGTAATTCACCCCTCCACTTT. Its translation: CASSELLGISNSPLHF.

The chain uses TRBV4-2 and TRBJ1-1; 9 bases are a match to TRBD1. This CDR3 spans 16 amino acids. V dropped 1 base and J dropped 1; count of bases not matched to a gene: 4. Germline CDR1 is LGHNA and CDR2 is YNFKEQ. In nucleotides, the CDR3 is TGTGCCAGCAGCCAAGTCCCGGACAGGGGGAACACTGAAGCTTTCTTT. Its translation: CASSQVPDRGNTEAFF.

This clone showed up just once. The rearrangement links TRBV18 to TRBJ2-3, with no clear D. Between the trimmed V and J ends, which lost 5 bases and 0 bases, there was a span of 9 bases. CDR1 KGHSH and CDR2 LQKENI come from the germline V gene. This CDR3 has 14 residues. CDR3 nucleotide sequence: TGTGCCAGCTCATCGAGTACTAGCACAGATACGCAGTATTTT. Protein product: CASSSSTSTDTQYF.

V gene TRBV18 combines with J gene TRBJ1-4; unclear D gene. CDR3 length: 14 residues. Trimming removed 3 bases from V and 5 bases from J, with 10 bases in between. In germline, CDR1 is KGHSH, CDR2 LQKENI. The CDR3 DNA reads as TGTGCCAGCTCACCGGAAGGGTCGAATGAAAAACTGTTTTTT. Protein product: CASSPEGSNEKLFF.

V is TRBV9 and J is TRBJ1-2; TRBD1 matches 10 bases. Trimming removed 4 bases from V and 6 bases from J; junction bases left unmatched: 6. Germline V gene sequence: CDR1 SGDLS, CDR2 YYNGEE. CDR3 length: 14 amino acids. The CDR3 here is CASSIRQGAHGYTF. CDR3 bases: TGTGCCAGCAGCATCCGACAGGGGGCGCATGGCTACACCTTC.

The CDR3 spells CASSWGGSYTGELFF. In DNA form, the CDR3 reads TGTGCCAGCAGCTGGGGGGGATCGTACACCGGGGAGCTGTTTTTT. The chain is built from TRBV11-2 and TRBJ2-2; TRBD2 matches at 7 bases. J lost 3 bases, V lost 4 bases, and 5 bases had no gene match. CDR1 and CDR2 from the germline V gene are SGHAT and FQNNGV. The CDR3 totals 15 residues.

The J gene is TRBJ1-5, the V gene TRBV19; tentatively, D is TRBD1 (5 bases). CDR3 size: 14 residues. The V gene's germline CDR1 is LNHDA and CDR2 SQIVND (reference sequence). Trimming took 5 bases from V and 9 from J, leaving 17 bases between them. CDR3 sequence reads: CASSPDSQVPPQHF. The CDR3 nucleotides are TGTGCCAGTAGTCCAGACAGTCAGGTTCCGCCCCAGCATTTT.

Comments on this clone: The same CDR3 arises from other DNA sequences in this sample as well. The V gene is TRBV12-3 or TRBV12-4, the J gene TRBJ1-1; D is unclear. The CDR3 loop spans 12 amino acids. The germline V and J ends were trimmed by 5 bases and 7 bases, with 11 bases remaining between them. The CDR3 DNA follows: TGTGCCAGCAGTCTCGGTGGGGATGAAGCTTTCTTT. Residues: CASSLGGDEAFF.

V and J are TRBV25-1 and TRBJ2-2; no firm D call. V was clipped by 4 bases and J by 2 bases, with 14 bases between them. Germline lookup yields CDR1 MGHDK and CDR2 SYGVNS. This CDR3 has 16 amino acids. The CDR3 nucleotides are TGTGCCAGCAGTGGATACCTCCCAGTTAACACCGGGGAGCTGTTTTTT. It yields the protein CASSGYLPVNTGELFF.

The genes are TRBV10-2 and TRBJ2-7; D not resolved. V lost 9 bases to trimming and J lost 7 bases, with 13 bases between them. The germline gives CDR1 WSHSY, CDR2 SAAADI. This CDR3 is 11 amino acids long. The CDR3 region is CASQLGREQYF. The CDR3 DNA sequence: TGCGCCAGTCAATTGGGTCGGGAGCAGTACTTC.

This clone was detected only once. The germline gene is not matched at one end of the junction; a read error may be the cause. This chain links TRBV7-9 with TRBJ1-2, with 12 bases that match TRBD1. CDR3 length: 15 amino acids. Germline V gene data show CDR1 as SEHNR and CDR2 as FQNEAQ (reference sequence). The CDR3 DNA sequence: TGTGCCACCTCGGGACAGGGGGCTCAGGGCTATGGCCACACCTTC. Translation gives CATSGQGAQGYGHTF.

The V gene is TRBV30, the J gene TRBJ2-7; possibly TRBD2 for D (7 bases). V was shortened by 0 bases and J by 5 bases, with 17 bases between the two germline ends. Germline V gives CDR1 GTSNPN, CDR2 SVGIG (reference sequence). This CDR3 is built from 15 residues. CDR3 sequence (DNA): TGTGCCTGGAGTGTCATGGGGGGGCCTATCAACGAGCAGTACTTC. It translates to CAWSVMGGPINEQYF.

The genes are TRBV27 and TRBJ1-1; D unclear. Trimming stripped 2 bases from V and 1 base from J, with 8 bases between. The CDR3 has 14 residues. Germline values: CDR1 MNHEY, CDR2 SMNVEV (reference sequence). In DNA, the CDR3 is TGTGCCAGCAGTTTAAGGGCGGCGAACACTGAAGCTTTCTTT. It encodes CASSLRAANTEAFF.

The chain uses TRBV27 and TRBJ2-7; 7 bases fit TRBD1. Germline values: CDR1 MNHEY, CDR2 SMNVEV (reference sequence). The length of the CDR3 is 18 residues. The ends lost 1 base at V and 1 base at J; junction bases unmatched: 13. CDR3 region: CASSLYPPTGTYSYEQYF. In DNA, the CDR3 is TGTGCCAGCAGTTTATACCCCCCGACAGGGACCTATTCCTACGAGCAGTACTTC.

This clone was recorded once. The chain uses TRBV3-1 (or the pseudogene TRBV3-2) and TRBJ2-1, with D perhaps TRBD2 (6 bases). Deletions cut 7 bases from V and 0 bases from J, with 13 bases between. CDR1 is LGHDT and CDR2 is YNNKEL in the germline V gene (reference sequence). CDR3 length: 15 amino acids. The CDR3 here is CASTLTGSSYNEQFF. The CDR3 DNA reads TGTGCCAGCACCTTGACCGGGAGCTCCTACAATGAGCAGTTCTTC.